These 20 T cell receptor beta chains were sequenced from one sample in a study of cytomegalovirus exposure and HLA in healthy donors. Repertoires were generated with immunoSEQ multiplex PCR, while TCRdb's copy carries only in-frame clones and drops some. The repertoire includes about 130,000 clones, about 88% of them detected once, and 1% to 1.4% sits in the top ten. What was sequenced was PBMCs. These receptors were obtained from a young woman in good health and CMV-seronegative.

The chain links TRBV11-2 to TRBJ2-7; 8 nucleotides line up with TRBD2. Germline CDR1 SGHAT, CDR2 FQNNGV. Trimming removed 1 base from V and 6 bases from J; junction bases left unmatched: 8. The CDR3 covers 15 residues. As DNA, the CDR3 is TGTGCCAGCAGCTTAGGGTCGGGACTAGTATCCGAGCAGTACTTC. Residues: CASSLGSGLVSEQYF.

The genes are TRBV10-3 and TRBJ2-1, with a possible D match to TRBD1 (5 bases). CDR1 and CDR2 (germline): ENHRY, SYGVKD. There are 16 residues in the CDR3. V was cut by 2 bases and J by 5 bases, with 16 bases left in between. The DNA of the CDR3 is TGTGCCATCAGTGAGCAGATACAAGAAGGGGACAATGAGCAGTTCTTC. Translation gives CAISEQIQEGDNEQFF.

This sequence joins TRBV7-9 and TRBJ2-7; D remains unclear. The germline V gene has CDR1 SEHNR and CDR2 FQNEAQ (reference sequence). This CDR3 has 12 residues. V was shortened by 5 bases and J by 4 bases, with 9 bases between the two germline ends. CDR3 in DNA: TGTGCCAGCAGCCACAGTGGATACGAGCAGTACTTC. Its translation is CASSHSGYEQYF.

The sample holds a few counts of this clone. The V call is TRBV6-6, the J call TRBJ2-7, with TRBD2 matching over 7 bases. V lost 5 bases to trimming and J lost 1 base; unmatched junction nucleotides: 5. This CDR3 is 14 amino acids long. CDR1 and CDR2 (germline): MNHNY, SVGAGI (reference sequence). In nucleotides, the CDR3 is TGTGCCAGCAGTGGGACTAATCAGTCCTACGAGCAGTACTTC. It encodes CASSGTNQSYEQYF.

This chain links TRBV4-3 with TRBJ2-2, with 12 bases aligning to TRBD2. This CDR3 spans 20 amino acids. Trimming cost V 0 bases and J 3 bases; bases outside gene matches: 11. Germline assignment: CDR1 LGHNA and CDR2 YSLEER. This CDR3 is CASSQDRGLAGGPHTGELFF. CDR3 sequence (DNA): TGCGCCAGCAGCCAAGATCGCGGGCTAGCGGGAGGGCCTCACACCGGGGAGCTGTTTTTT.

The CDR3: CASGQNSPLHF. The DNA of the CDR3 is TGTGCCAGCGGACAGAATTCACCCCTCCACTTT. V and J are TRBV28 and TRBJ1-6, with D perhaps matching TRBD1 (6 bases). The CDR3 has 11 amino acids. V lost 8 bases to trimming and J lost 7 bases, with 6 bases between them. The germline V gene encodes CDR1 MDHEN and CDR2 SYDVKM.

This chain uses TRBV2 with TRBJ1-4; D gene unclear. Germline V CDR1 and CDR2: SNHLY, FYNNEI. The V gene lost 0 bases and the J gene lost 8 bases, with 7 bases spanning the gap. This CDR3 is 13 amino acids long. The CDR3 loop reads CASSEALREKLFF. CDR3 nucleotide sequence: TGTGCCAGCAGTGAAGCGCTGCGGGAAAAACTGTTTTTT.

The genes are TRBV6-1 and TRBJ2-7, with TRBD2 matching over 11 bases. Losses at the gene ends were 8 bases for V and 6 bases for J; bases not matched to a gene: 12. Looked up from germline, CDR1 is MNHNS and CDR2 is SASEGT. The CDR3 contains 15 residues. The CDR3 reads CASSTPGTSGSEQYV. The CDR3 bases are TGTGCCAGCTCTACTCCTGGGACTAGCGGCTCCGAGCAGTACGTC.

With respect to this clone: Other DNA sequences from this sample encode an identical CDR3 as well. The chain uses TRBV28 and TRBJ1-5; 7 nucleotides line up with TRBD1. Germline V gene sequence: CDR1 MDHEN, CDR2 SYDVKM. Trimming took 4 bases from V and 2 from J; bases not matched to a gene: 2. This CDR3 has 14 amino acids. Written as DNA, the CDR3 is TGTGCCAGCAGTTCCGGACAGGGCAATCAGCCCCAGCATTTT. Protein: CASSSGQGNQPQHF. The variable domain in full, with the rest retrieved from reference TRBV28 and TRBJ1-5, is DVKVTQSSRYLVKRTGEKVFLECVQDMDHENMFWYRQDPGLGLRLIYFSYDVKMKEKGDIPEGYSVSREKKERFSLILESASTNQTSMYLCASSSGQGNQPQHFGDGTRLSIL.

The V and J genes are TRBV18 and TRBJ2-7; a possible D gene is TRBD2 (6 bases). V shed 3 bases and J shed 5 bases, with 23 bases lying between them. The CDR3 is made up of 17 amino acids. Germline CDR1 KGHSH, CDR2 LQKENI. DNA for the CDR3: TGTGCCAGCTCACCTACACCCATCGGGCTAGCGATTCACGAGCAGTACGTC. This gives the protein CASSPTPIGLAIHEQYV.

The rearrangement uses TRBV5-6 and TRBJ2-7, with a possible D match to TRBD2 (6 bases). The CDR3 length is 16 residues. V lost 0 bases, J lost 0 bases, and 13 bases lay in between. Germline assignment: CDR1 SGHDT and CDR2 YYEEEE. As DNA, the CDR3 is TGTGCCAGCAGCTTGGCCCCAACTAGCTACTCCTACGAGCAGTACTTC. Amino acids: CASSLAPTSYSYEQYF.

The chain carries TRBV11-2 and TRBJ2-7; the D gene is possibly TRBD2 (5 bases). Germline V gene sequence: CDR1 SGHAT, CDR2 FQNNGV. The length of the CDR3 is 14 residues. Trimming cost V 5 bases and J 3 bases, with 14 bases left between them. The CDR3 DNA is TGTGCCAGCAGCGATTTTACTAGTGTCTACGAGCAGTACTTC. Its translation: CASSDFTSVYEQYF.

The V gene is TRBV11-2, the J gene TRBJ2-1, with D hard to call. Deletions cut 7 bases from V and 10 bases from J, with 11 bases between. The CDR3 contains 11 residues. Looked up from germline, CDR1 is SGHAT and CDR2 is FQNNGV. The CDR3 sequence: CASTMFQEQFF. The CDR3 coding sequence is TGTGCCAGCACCATGTTTCAGGAGCAGTTCTTC.

This clone was detected once. The CDR3 sequence is CASSQKGEGRYYTF. CDR3 in DNA: TGTGCCAGTAGTCAAAAGGGAGAAGGCCGTTACTACACCTTC. This chain connects TRBV19 to TRBJ1-2; D unresolved. CDR3 length: 14 residues. V was trimmed by 5 bases and J by 10 bases, leaving 20 bases between them. The germline V gene has CDR1 LNHDA and CDR2 SQIVND (reference sequence). Variable domain in full (rest from reference TRBV19 and TRBJ1-2): DGGITQSPKYLFRKEGQNVTLSCEQNLNHDAMYWYRQDPGQGLRLIYYSQIVNDFQKGDIAEGYSVSREKKESFPLTVTSAQKNPTAFYLCASSQKGEGRYYTFGSGTRLTVV.

CDR3: CAWSGGQGYNEQFF. CDR3 sequence (DNA): TGTGCCTGGAGTGGGGGACAGGGGTACAATGAGCAGTTCTTC. This chain connects TRBV30 to TRBJ2-1, with 10 nucleotides matching TRBD1. The ends lost 1 base at V and 4 bases at J; junction bases unmatched: 1. This CDR3 has 14 residues. Germline V CDR1 and CDR2: GTSNPN, SVGIG (reference sequence).

This clone appeared once. The chain employs TRBV6-1 and TRBJ1-2, with unresolved D. This CDR3 has 14 amino acids. Germline V lookup: CDR1 MNHNS, CDR2 SASEGT. Between the trimmed V and J ends, which lost 2 bases and 0 bases, there was a span of 7 bases. The DNA for the CDR3 is TGTGCCAGCAGTGAACAACTTGCTAACTATGGCTACACCTTC. Its translation is CASSEQLANYGYTF.

This clone has just one count. V gene TRBV27 combines with J gene TRBJ1-2; D remains unclear. The V gene lost 6 bases and the J gene lost 5 bases, with 16 bases spanning the gap. CDR1 and CDR2 from the germline V gene are MNHEY and SMNVEV (reference sequence). CDR3 length: 14 amino acids. Here the CDR3 DNA reads TGTGCCAGCAGGACTATTGCGGTGGGATATGGCTACACCTTC. It yields the protein CASRTIAVGYGYTF.

This sequence joins TRBV15 and TRBJ1-1; D is unresolved. Trimming shortened V by 1 base and J by 0 bases, and 3 bases separated the two germline ends. The germline gives CDR1 LNHNV, CDR2 YYDKDF (reference sequence). The CDR3 length is 13 residues. CDR3 loop: CATSRGVNTEAFF. The CDR3 DNA sequence: TGTGCCACCAGCAGAGGAGTGAACACTGAAGCTTTCTTT. Together with reference TRBV15 and TRBJ1-1, the CDR3 gives the full variable domain: DAMVIQNPRYQVTQFGKPVTLSCSQTLNHNVMYWYQQKSSQAPKLLFHYYDKDFNNEADTPDNFQSRRPNTSFCFLDIRSPGLGDTAMYLCATSRGVNTEAFFGQGTRLTVV.

The V call is TRBV19, the J call TRBJ1-1; D call uncertain. This CDR3 contains 14 residues. V lost 5 bases to trimming and J lost 7 bases, with 17 bases between them. Looked up from germline, CDR1 is LNHDA and CDR2 is SQIVND (reference sequence). CDR3 sequence reads: CASSPWGVLSEAFF. In nucleotides, the CDR3 is TGTGCCAGTAGTCCGTGGGGAGTTCTTAGTGAAGCTTTCTTT. The variable domain in full, with the rest retrieved from reference TRBV19 and TRBJ1-1, is DGGITQSPKYLFRKEGQNVTLSCEQNLNHDAMYWYRQDPGQGLRLIYYSQIVNDFQKGDIAEGYSVSREKKESFPLTVTSAQKNPTAFYLCASSPWGVLSEAFFGQGTRLTVV.

The chain is built from TRBV28 and TRBJ1-5; a weak D match, TRBD1 (6 bases). This CDR3 region has 18 residues. Germline V CDR1 and CDR2: MDHEN, SYDVKM. Trimming cost V 6 bases and J 0 bases, with 21 bases left between them. As DNA, the CDR3 is TGTGCCAGCAGCCTGAGGGGGGGATGGACCCGTAGCAATCAGCCCCAGCATTTT. This encodes CASSLRGGWTRSNQPQHF.